One sample yielded the 13 T cell receptor beta chains listed below, sequenced in a study of T cell repertoires in cytomegalovirus infection. The antigens of these receptors remain unknown. TCRdb passed the reads through MiXCR, listing each CDR3 protein once. The repertoire holds approximately 1,000,000 distinct CDR3 sequences, with roughly 31% as singletons. Specimen: cultured CD8+ T cells from PBMCs, collected from culture after CMV antigen stimulation. These TCRs come from a human donor in good health (CMV status not recorded). Some clones in this sample may be carry-over from other donors' samples.

This clonotype has more than one count but fewer than ten. The chain has TRBV10-3 and TRBJ2-5; tentatively, D is TRBD1 (6 bases). From germline, CDR1 is ENHRY and CDR2 SYGVKD. V lost 3 bases and J 4 bases, leaving 18 bases between the germline ends. CDR3 length: 16 residues. The CDR3 nucleotides read TGTGCCATCAGTGACCCTTACAGGGATCCTCGAGAGACCCAGTACTTC. Protein product: CAISDPYRDPRETQYF.

There are many counts of this clonotype. This sequence joins TRBV7-2 and TRBJ2-3; D might be TRBD2 (6 bases). The germline CDR1 and CDR2 sequences are SGHTA and FQGNSA. The CDR3 consists of 17 residues. Between the trimmed V and J ends, which lost 0 bases and 2 bases, there was a span of 15 bases. The CDR3 sequence: CASSLAFGGVNTDTQYF. The CDR3 coding sequence is TGTGCCAGCAGCTTAGCATTTGGCGGGGTGAACACAGATACGCAGTATTTT.

This clonotype was observed a handful of times. The CDR3 is CASRLRQGWHTIYF. As DNA, the CDR3 is TGTGCCAGCAGACTCCGACAGGGTTGGCACACCATATATTTT. The genes are TRBV28 and TRBJ1-3; TRBD1 aligns across 7 bases. V trimming: 6 bases; J trimming: 8 bases; junction bases outside the gene matches: 10. The germline CDR1 and CDR2 sequences are MDHEN and SYDVKM. The CDR3 has 14 amino acids.

The chain carries TRBV7-9 and TRBJ2-3; perhaps TRBD1 as D (6 bases). This CDR3 comprises 15 residues. Trimming stripped 5 bases from V and 3 bases from J, with 15 bases between. From germline, CDR1 is SEHNR and CDR2 FQNEAQ (reference sequence). The CDR3 spells CASSMGARVTDTQYF. In DNA, the CDR3 is TGTGCCAGCAGCATGGGGGCCAGGGTTACAGATACGCAGTATTTT.

V and J are TRBV11-2 and TRBJ2-2, with TRBD2 identical over 13 bases. J gave up 4 bases and V 5 bases, and 7 bases lay outside the gene matches. The V gene's germline CDR1 is SGHAT and CDR2 FQNNGV. The CDR3 runs to 17 residues. CDR3 protein: CASSQGTSGIGTGELFF. The CDR3 DNA follows: TGTGCCAGCAGCCAGGGGACTAGCGGGATAGGCACCGGGGAGCTGTTTTTT.

In its sample, this clonotype was seen many times. CDR3 sequence reads: CASSPVTDSNQPQHF. In nucleotides, the CDR3 is TGTGCCAGCAGCCCCGTGACAGATAGCAATCAGCCCCAGCATTTT. The V and J genes are TRBV7-8 and TRBJ1-5; a weak D match, TRBD1 (5 bases). V dropped 5 bases and J dropped 0 bases, with 11 bases sitting between them. Germline V gene data show CDR1 as SGHVS and CDR2 as FQNEAQ. This CDR3 is 15 amino acids long.

Details on this clonotype: A much more abundant neighbour one base away suggests this may be a read error. The rearrangement uses TRBV7-6 and TRBJ1-1; TRBD1 is a possible D gene (5 bases). V lost 4 bases and J 5 bases, leaving 14 bases between the germline ends. The CDR3 loop spans 14 amino acids. Looked up from germline, CDR1 is SGHVS and CDR2 is FNYEAQ. CDR3 nucleotides: TGTGCCAGCAGCTCGATGACAGACTATACTGAAGCTTTCTTT. It codes for CASSSMTDYTEAFF.

V gene TRBV4-1 combines with J gene TRBJ1-6; no definite D call. This CDR3 spans 14 amino acids. The germline CDR1 and CDR2 sequences are MGHRA and YSYEKL. Trimming took off 0 bases at V and 7 bases at J, with 7 bases between the two ends. The CDR3 reads CASSQERVNSPLHF. The CDR3 coding sequence is TGCGCCAGCAGCCAAGAAAGGGTGAATTCACCCCTCCACTTT.

The rearrangement joins TRBV7-2 to TRBJ2-7; 9 bases are a match to TRBD1. Germline lookup yields CDR1 SGHTA and CDR2 FQGNSA. This CDR3 comprises 13 residues. CDR3 coding DNA: TGTGCCAGCAGCTCGACAAACAGGGGGCCCTCCGACGTC. It yields the protein CASSSTNRGPSDV.

Concerning this clonotype itself: A junction boundary mismatches the germline segment, possibly from a read error. The chain links TRBV6-6 to TRBJ1-4; maybe TRBD1 (5 bases). The CDR3 is 15 amino acids. Germline loops: CDR1 MNHNY, CDR2 SVGAGI (reference sequence). The CDR3 here is CANSYFNTGNEKLFF. In nucleotides, the CDR3 is TGTGCCAACAGTTACTTCAATACAGGAAATGAAAAACTGTTTTTT.

This clonotype was counted between two and nine times. The chain employs TRBV6-1 and TRBJ2-7; the D is unclear. Trimming removed 2 bases from V and 3 bases from J, with 11 bases in between. The CDR3 is made up of 14 amino acids. Germline V gene data show CDR1 as MNHNS and CDR2 as SASEGT. Here the CDR3 reads CASSETTPIYEQYF. The CDR3 DNA follows: TGTGCCAGCAGTGAAACAACACCAATCTACGAGCAGTACTTC.

This clonotype has more than one count but fewer than ten. This chain uses TRBV27 with TRBJ2-3; D not certain. The germline gives CDR1 MNHEY, CDR2 SMNVEV (reference sequence). The CDR3 totals 16 residues. V lost 2 bases and J 0 bases, leaving 12 bases between the germline ends. CDR3 nucleotides: TGTGCCAGCAGTTTAGTCGACATGGGTAGCACAGATACGCAGTATTTT. This translates into CASSLVDMGSTDTQYF.

The genes are TRBV2 and TRBJ2-7; tentative D call: TRBD1 (6 bases). The CDR3 sequence is 11 residues long. The germline V and J ends were trimmed by 10 bases and 2 bases, with 9 bases remaining between them. Germline assignment: CDR1 SNHLY and CDR2 FYNNEI. The CDR3 reads CAIRQAYEQYF. The DNA of the CDR3 is TGTGCCATCCGACAGGCCTACGAGCAGTACTTC.